This TCR beta chain derives from a study of Ad26.COV2.S vaccination and SARS-CoV-2 variants. Study background: Ad26.COV2.S, an intramuscular injection, was given once or twice 56 days apart.

Germline assignment: CDR1 KGHDR and CDR2 SFDVKD. V shed 3 bases and J shed 8 bases, with 16 bases lying between them. This CDR3 region has 15 residues. Only in-frame clones appear in the TCRdb table, and some are missing; sequencing was by immunoSEQ multiplex PCR. The table lists about 350,000 clones, 70% to 90% of them singletons, with 3% to 4% in the top ten. Treatment reported: roughly 18 received Ad26.COV2.S at low or high dose, single or two shots; five or six received placebo; per-sample allocation not given. The samples date from day 63 after the first vaccine or placebo injection. Ad26.COV2.S expressed prefusion-stabilized spike from the original Wuhan strain.

This chain joins TRBV24-1 and TRBJ2-1; D not resolved. This receptor was obtained from a person between 18 and 60 years old who received the Ad26.COV2.S COVID-19 vaccine or a placebo. This specimen was peripheral blood, taken in a trial of Ad26.COV2.S vaccine versus placebo. The CDR3: CATSDPGLEVDEQFF. The DNA for the CDR3 is TGTGCCACCAGTGATCCCGGCCTTGAGGTCGATGAGCAGTTCTTC.